Listed below are T cell receptor beta chains from one sample, sequenced in a study of T cells in Graves' hyperthyroidism and ophthalmopathy. TCRdb fed the multiplex PCR reads into MiXCR, producing one record per CDR3 protein. The table shows hundreds of thousands of distinct CDR3 sequences, with around 13% occurring only once. The sample comprised blood. Source of these receptors: a woman between 18 and 29 years old with Graves' hyperthyroidism. The CDR3 runs from the conserved cysteine through the conserved F or W. D genes are given only for firm matches. Clone size is given for some rows only: seen once, a few or many times, or a class if the clone is expanded.

clone size,V gene,D gene,J gene,CDR3 protein,CDR3 DNA
few,TRBV6-6,TRBD1,TRBJ1-5,CASSYSGRGTGDNQPQHF,TGTGCCAGCAGTTACTCGGGCAGGGGGACAGGGGACAATCAGCCCCAGCATTTT
few,TRBV3-1,-,TRBJ2-2,CASSLRTRGWNTGELFF,TGTGCCAGCAGCCTTCGGACTCGAGGATGGAACACCGGGGAGCTGTTTTTT
few,TRBV5-1,TRBD2,TRBJ2-7,CASGGGRFPYEQYF,TGCGCCAGCGGCGGCGGGAGGTTCCCCTACGAGCAGTACTTC
many,TRBV18,-,TRBJ2-7,CASSPETTSYEQYF,TGTGCCAGCTCACCAGAGACTACCTCCTACGAGCAGTACTTC
few,TRBV5-5,TRBD2,TRBJ2-5,CASSLAPLGGAQETQYF,TGTGCCAGCAGCTTGGCACCGCTCGGGGGGGCCCAAGAGACCCAGTACTTC
-,TRBV29-1,-,TRBJ2-2,CSVKMDRHTGELFF,TGCAGCGTTAAGATGGACAGACACACCGGGGAGCTGTTTTTT
many,TRBV6-2/TRBV6-3,-,TRBJ1-5,CASSSTGTGANQPQHF,TGTGCCAGCAGTAGTACAGGGACGGGGGCCAATCAGCCCCAGCATTTT
few,TRBV2,-,TRBJ1-1,CASSEMLVGNTEAFF,TGTGCCAGCAGTGAGATGCTGGTTGGGAACACTGAAGCTTTCTTT
many,TRBV5-1,-,TRBJ2-1,CASSDQTGNNEQFF,TGCGCCAGCAGCGACCAGACAGGTAACAATGAGCAGTTCTTC
-,TRBV28,-,TRBJ2-2,CASSLIDGIAGELFF,TGTGCCAGCAGTTTGATCGACGGGATCGCCGGGGAGCTGTTTTTT
many,TRBV27,TRBD2,TRBJ2-7,CASSETGRAYEQYF,TGTGCCAGCAGTGAGACCGGGAGGGCCTACGAGCAGTACTTC
many,TRBV12-3/TRBV12-4,TRBD2,TRBJ2-3,CASSPRTSGRGIDTQYF,TGTGCCAGCAGTCCGCGGACTAGCGGGAGAGGAATAGATACGCAGTATTTT
few,TRBV20-1,TRBD1,TRBJ1-1,CSAPGQGGVEIFF,TGCAGTGCGCCGGGACAGGGGGGAGTTGAGATATTCTTT
-,TRBV18,-,TRBJ1-5,CASSPGQKLGAQHF,TGTGCCAGCTCACCCGGCCAGAAGTTGGGGGCCCAGCATTTT
few,TRBV6-2/TRBV6-3,-,TRBJ2-1,CASRTSRRANYANEQFF,TGTGCCAGCAGGACATCCCGGAGGGCAAATTACGCCAATGAGCAGTTCTTC
many,TRBV28,TRBD2,TRBJ2-2,CASSLYSGRAIGRDTGELFF,TGTGCCAGCAGTTTATATAGCGGGAGGGCCATAGGTCGTGACACCGGGGAGCTGTTTTTT
-,TRBV29-1,-,TRBJ2-7,CSAITSHGEQYF,TGCAGCGCGATCACGTCGCACGGCGAGCAGTACTTC
many,TRBV6-1,-,TRBJ2-7,CASSNGKEYYDYEQYF,TGTGCCAGCAGCAACGGAAAAGAATACTACGACTACGAGCAGTACTTC
many,TRBV2,-,TRBJ1-2,CASNGGYTF,TGTGCCAGCAATGGGGGCTACACCTTC
-,TRBV5-6,TRBD1,TRBJ2-1,CASSSPWDRPTNEQFF,TGTGCCAGCAGCTCCCCCTGGGACAGACCTACCAATGAGCAGTTCTTC
many,TRBV7-9,-,TRBJ2-5,CASSLRGGETQYF,TGTGCCAGCAGCCTTAGGGGGGGGGAGACCCAGTACTTC
many,TRBV11-2,TRBD2,TRBJ2-7,CASSKLAGYYEQYF,TGTGCCAGCAGCAAACTAGCGGGGTACTACGAGCAGTACTTC
-,TRBV13,-,TRBJ1-1,CASSRGRVTTEAFF,TGTGCCAGCAGTCGGGGCAGGGTAACCACTGAAGCTTTCTTT
-,TRBV5-6,-,TRBJ1-3,CASSHRTVENTIYF,TGTGCCAGCAGCCATCGGACGGTGGAAAACACCATATATTTT
-,TRBV9,-,TRBJ1-2,CASNPSGNYGYTF,TGTGCCAGCAACCCTTCGGGGAACTATGGCTACACCTTC
many,TRBV20-1,TRBD1,TRBJ2-1,CSARADRAYNEQFF,TGCAGTGCTAGAGCGGACAGGGCTTACAATGAGCAGTTCTTC
-,TRBV20-1,TRBD2,TRBJ2-7,CSARDAGLAGGRSSEQYF,TGCAGTGCTAGAGATGCGGGACTAGCGGGAGGTCGATCGAGCGAGCAGTACTTC
many,TRBV18,-,TRBJ1-1,CASSAKSANTEAFF,TGTGCCAGCTCCGCAAAATCAGCCAACACTGAAGCTTTCTTT
few,TRBV19,TRBD1,TRBJ2-4,CASSQGAINIQYF,TGTGCCAGTAGTCAGGGGGCGATCAACATTCAGTACTTC
few,TRBV15,-,TRBJ2-1,CATSRARGSLNEQFF,TGTGCCACCAGCAGAGCTAGGGGGAGCCTAAATGAGCAGTTCTTC
many,TRBV20-1,-,TRBJ2-3,CSARQSDTQYF,TGCAGTGCTAGACAATCAGATACGCAGTATTTT
-,TRBV4-1,TRBD1,TRBJ1-1,CASSHEPGQGDPWDTEAFF,TGCGCCAGCAGCCACGAACCGGGACAGGGGGATCCATGGGACACTGAAGCTTTCTTT
many,TRBV7-9,TRBD1,TRBJ2-7,CASSPTGGPYEQYF,TGTGCCAGCAGCCCGACAGGGGGGCCCTACGAGCAGTACTTC
many,TRBV24-1,-,TRBJ2-3,CATSDSSDTQYF,TGTGCCACCAGTGATTCCTCAGATACGCAGTATTTT
few,TRBV27,TRBD2,TRBJ2-7,CASSPGSLAGGYEQYF,TGTGCCAGCAGTCCCGGATCTCTAGCGGGAGGCTACGAGCAGTACTTC
-,TRBV20-1,-,TRBJ2-5,CSANGKSYQETQYF,TGCAGTGCTAACGGGAAGTCGTACCAAGAGACCCAGTACTTC
many,TRBV19,-,TRBJ2-1,CATTARLSSYNEQFF,TGTGCCACCACCGCCCGGCTTAGCTCCTACAATGAGCAGTTCTTC
few,TRBV7-8,TRBD2,TRBJ2-1,CASSLIGGSLMEQFF,TGTGCCAGCAGCTTAATTGGCGGGAGCCTTATGGAGCAGTTCTTC
many,TRBV3-1,-,TRBJ2-5,CASSYVFGTQYF,TGTGCCAGCAGCTACGTATTCGGGACCCAGTACTTC
few,TRBV24-1,TRBD1,TRBJ2-1,CATSDYAITGGNINEQFF,TGTGCCACCAGTGATTATGCTATTACAGGGGGCAATATCAATGAGCAGTTCTTC
-,TRBV24-1,-,TRBJ1-2,CATSDFDGANYGYTF,TGTGCCACCAGTGATTTCGACGGAGCTAACTATGGCTACACCTTC
few,TRBV6-2/TRBV6-3,-,TRBJ2-5,CASSYDKGETQYF,TGTGCCAGCAGTTACGACAAGGGGGAGACCCAGTACTTC
many,TRBV7-8,-,TRBJ2-7,CASGLISLEGEQYF,TGTGCCAGCGGCTTAATTTCTTTGGAGGGCGAGCAGTACTTC
many,TRBV7-9,TRBD2,TRBJ2-3,CASSLFSGSTDTQYF,TGTGCCAGCAGCTTGTTTAGCGGGAGCACAGATACGCAGTATTTT
-,TRBV7-9,TRBD1,TRBJ1-4,CASSLPGTGDEKLFF,TGTGCCAGCAGCTTACCGGGGACAGGGGATGAAAAACTGTTTTTT
many,TRBV18,-,TRBJ2-7,CASSPYKHTYEQYF,TGTGCCAGCTCACCATACAAGCATACCTACGAGCAGTACTTC
many,TRBV7-3,-,TRBJ2-3,CASSTPDGDTQYF,TGTGCCAGCAGCACTCCGGACGGAGATACGCAGTATTTT
many,TRBV11-2,TRBD2,TRBJ2-1,CAAGLAGNEQFF,TGTGCCGCGGGACTAGCGGGCAATGAGCAGTTCTTC
many,TRBV24-1,TRBD1,TRBJ2-7,CATSEGTGITYEQYF,TGTGCCACCAGTGAGGGGACAGGGATTACCTACGAGCAGTACTTC
many,TRBV20-1,-,TRBJ2-1,CSVDFYNEQFF,TGCAGTGTGGACTTTTACAATGAGCAGTTCTTC
-,TRBV3-1,TRBD2,TRBJ2-7,CASSQDAYRAGTSDLYEQYF,TGTGCCAGCAGCCAAGATGCATATAGGGCCGGGACTAGCGACCTCTACGAGCAGTACTTC
-,TRBV4-3,TRBD1,TRBJ2-5,CASSQGRQGPWETQYF,TGCGCCAGCAGCCAAGGACGACAGGGCCCGTGGGAGACCCAGTACTTC
many,TRBV3-1,-,TRBJ1-4,CASSQDPGELNEKLFF,TGTGCCAGCAGCCAAGATCCGGGCGAGCTTAATGAAAAACTGTTTTTT
few,TRBV24-1,-,TRBJ2-1,CATSDPGGSGVSYNEQFF,TGTGCCACCAGTGACCCTGGGGGCTCGGGCGTATCCTACAATGAGCAGTTCTTC